The subject of this entry is one TCR beta chain. Its antigen is as yet unknown. Data came from immunoSEQ multiplex PCR; TCRdb stores just in-frame clones and leaves some out. The repertoire holds 150,000 or so clones, around nine tenths seen once, with around 6% in the top ten. V was pared by 2 bases and J by 5 bases, with 4 bases of the junction left unmatched. CDR1 and CDR2 from the germline V gene are SGHRS and YFSETQ. The CDR3 length is 15 residues. These data originate in a study of T cell responses to AZD1222 COVID-19 vaccine. Whole-study context: Second-dose groups at about 4 or about 12 weeks were pooled.

Notes on the study in general: Spike-specific TCR repertoires showed rising breadth and depth after two AZD1222 doses. Repertoires were obtained only post-peak T cell response.

The gene calls are TRBV5-1 and TRBJ2-3, with 11 bases lining up with TRBD2. Source: peripheral blood, taken on day 0 of AZD1222 vaccination. This TCR was recovered from an adult in good health. The CDR3 region is CASSLTSGGGDTQYF. CDR3 in DNA: TGCGCCAGCAGCTTAACTAGCGGGGGCGGAGATACGCAGTATTTT.